This is a list of T cell receptor beta chains from one sample in a study of regulatory T cells in long-lasting Graves disease. TCRdb re-called the multiplex PCR reads with MiXCR, one entry per CDR3 protein. The sample carries around 450,000 distinct CDR3 sequences, about 15% recorded once. This same sample was also part of a study on T cells in Graves' hyperthyroidism and ophthalmopathy.

This sample comprised peripheral blood mononuclear cells (PBMCs), obtained at new diagnosis, from a patient treated with antithyroid drugs. The receptors were sampled from a woman aged 30 to 39 with Graves disease. Both conserved end residues are part of each CDR3. Fields, in order: D gene, clone size, V gene, J gene, CDR3 protein, CDR3 DNA. D genes are given only for firm matches. Only part of the rows carry a size: once, few, many, or a class if the clone is expanded.

.	few	TRBV3-1	TRBJ2-3	CASSHYPGTRTDTQYF	TGTGCCAGCAGCCACTATCCCGGGACCCGCACAGATACGCAGTATTTT
TRBD2	many	TRBV2	TRBJ2-3	CASSGTSDTQYF	TGTGCCAGCAGTGGGACTAGTGATACGCAGTATTTT
.	many	TRBV3-1	TRBJ1-1	CASSQKQNTEAFF	TGTGCCAGCAGCCAAAAACAGAACACTGAAGCTTTCTTT
.	few	TRBV29-1	TRBJ2-3	CSVQQDTQYF	TGCAGCGTTCAACAAGATACGCAGTATTTT
TRBD1	.	TRBV6-1	TRBJ1-1	CASSQTGGGNTEAFF	TGTGCCAGCAGCCAGACAGGGGGCGGGAACACTGAAGCTTTCTTT
.	many	TRBV12-3/TRBV12-4	TRBJ2-7	CASGRTDIPYEQYF	TGTGCCAGCGGCCGGACGGACATTCCCTACGAGCAGTACTTC
TRBD2	many	TRBV20-1	TRBJ2-1	CSARSEGASGSANEQFF	TGCAGTGCTAGGTCCGAAGGGGCTAGCGGGAGTGCAAATGAGCAGTTCTTC
TRBD2	few	TRBV6-4	TRBJ2-3	CASSVTSGSIDTQYF	TGTGCCAGCAGTGTCACTAGCGGGAGTATAGATACGCAGTATTTT
.	.	TRBV6-1	TRBJ2-2	CATGFGELFF	TGTGCCACTGGTTTCGGGGAGCTGTTTTTT
.	.	TRBV5-1	TRBJ2-2	CASSRNYKQGANTGELFF	TGCGCCAGCAGCCGAAACTACAAGCAAGGGGCGAACACCGGGGAGCTGTTTTTT
.	few	TRBV2	TRBJ1-5	CASAPSRDNNQPQHF	TGTGCCAGCGCCCCCTCCCGGGACAACAATCAGCCCCAGCATTTT
.	many	TRBV24-1	TRBJ2-1	CATSDPWGGENYNEQFF	TGTGCCACCAGTGATCCCTGGGGCGGGGAAAATTACAATGAGCAGTTCTTC
TRBD1	many	TRBV2	TRBJ2-1	CASSEGRTGYNEQFF	TGTGCCAGCAGTGAGGGCCGGACAGGTTACAATGAGCAGTTCTTC
TRBD2	many	TRBV2	TRBJ2-3	CASSTGRADTQYF	TGTGCCAGCAGTACGGGGAGGGCAGATACGCAGTATTTT
.	few	TRBV6-1	TRBJ2-2	CASSANRQNTGELFF	TGTGCCAGCAGTGCCAATCGACAGAACACCGGGGAGCTGTTTTTT
TRBD2	many	TRBV3-1	TRBJ2-3	CASSQPSGLLDTQYF	TGTGCCAGCAGCCAACCTAGCGGCCTTCTTGATACGCAGTATTTT
.	.	TRBV15	TRBJ2-5	CATSRGRAALVETQYF	TGTGCCACCAGCAGAGGCCGGGCAGCCCTAGTGGAGACCCAGTACTTC
.	many	TRBV12-3/TRBV12-4	TRBJ2-3	CASSLTGTGLTDTQYF	TGTGCCAGCAGTTTGACAGGGACTGGCCTCACAGATACGCAGTATTTT
.	.	TRBV6-1	TRBJ1-1	CASSETYGVNTEAFF	TGTGCCAGCAGTGAAACTTACGGGGTTAACACTGAAGCTTTCTTT
.	many	TRBV7-9	TRBJ1-1	CASSLAGGTPNTEAFF	TGTGCCAGCAGCTTAGCGGGGGGCACTCCGAACACTGAAGCTTTCTTT
.	many	TRBV28	TRBJ1-1	CASSLRGLNTEAFF	TGTGCCAGCAGTTTAAGGGGCTTGAACACTGAAGCTTTCTTT
.	once	TRBV2	TRBJ1-1	CGSSEAEDSEAFF	TGTGGCAGCAGTGAAGCGGAGGACAGTGAAGCTTTCTTT
TRBD1	few	TRBV3-1	TRBJ1-2	CASSYRGRYTF	TGTGCCAGCAGCTACAGGGGAAGGTACACCTTC
.	many	TRBV28	TRBJ2-7	CASSGSAGSYEQYF	TGTGCCAGCAGTGGGTCAGCTGGTTCCTACGAGCAGTACTTC
TRBD1	.	TRBV28	TRBJ1-5	CASKRQGGSNQPQHF	TGTGCCAGCAAGCGGCAGGGGGGGAGCAATCAGCCCCAGCATTTT
.	many	TRBV2	TRBJ1-1	CASLLEGLSTGTEAFF	TGTGCCAGCTTATTGGAAGGGTTGTCAACGGGGACTGAAGCTTTCTTT
TRBD2	.	TRBV6-4	TRBJ2-3	CASSVVAGGRGDTQYF	TGTGCCAGCAGTGTGGTGGCGGGAGGCCGTGGAGATACGCAGTATTTT
.	few	TRBV24-1	TRBJ2-3	CATSGVPGSAPTDTQYF	TGTGCCACCAGTGGGGTCCCGGGATCAGCTCCCACAGATACGCAGTATTTT
.	.	TRBV7-9	TRBJ2-7	CASGLANSDEQYF	TGTGCCAGCGGCTTAGCCAACAGCGACGAGCAGTACTTC
.	many	TRBV12-3/TRBV12-4	TRBJ1-1	CASSPLGGGGTEAFF	TGTGCCAGCAGCCCCCTGGGGGGCGGAGGCACTGAAGCTTTCTTT
.	few	TRBV19	TRBJ2-7	CASTPDRNSYEQYF	TGTGCCAGTACCCCGGACAGAAACTCCTACGAGCAGTACTTC
TRBD2	.	TRBV20-1	TRBJ2-1	CSARARLAGIVNEQFF	TGCAGTGCTAGAGCCCGACTAGCGGGAATAGTGAATGAGCAGTTCTTC
TRBD1	many	TRBV6-9	TRBJ1-2	CASSLIDRGQRGYTF	TGTGCCAGCAGTTTGATCGACAGGGGGCAAAGGGGCTACACCTTC
TRBD1	.	TRBV2	TRBJ1-6	CASKDVAIQGANSPLHF	TGTGCCAGCAAAGATGTGGCGATTCAGGGGGCCAATTCACCCCTCCACTTT
.	.	TRBV19	TRBJ1-4	CASSSRTSLPEKLFF	TGTGCCAGTAGTTCAAGGACATCCTTGCCTGAAAAACTGTTTTTT
.	.	TRBV28	TRBJ2-7	CASSFSGIDYEQYF	TGTGCCAGCAGTTTTTCAGGGATTGATTACGAGCAGTACTTC
TRBD2	many	TRBV7-3	TRBJ2-1	CASSDPGLAGEYNEQFF	TGTGCCAGCAGTGATCCGGGACTAGCGGGAGAGTACAATGAGCAGTTCTTC
.	many	TRBV29-1	TRBJ2-3	CSVVSGIHTDTQYF	TGCAGCGTTGTATCAGGGATCCACACAGATACGCAGTATTTT
.	few	TRBV19	TRBJ1-2	CASNRDGGNYGYTF	TGTGCCAGTAACCGGGACGGAGGAAACTATGGCTACACCTTC
.	many	TRBV28	TRBJ1-1	CASILQGTDTEAFF	TGTGCCAGCATCCTTCAGGGGACTGACACTGAAGCTTTCTTT
.	many	TRBV12-3/TRBV12-4	TRBJ2-1	CAIVGDSYNEQFF	TGTGCCATCGTGGGGGACTCGTACAATGAGCAGTTCTTC
TRBD1	many	TRBV20-1	TRBJ2-1	CSAKRDSSYNEQFF	TGCAGTGCTAAGAGGGACAGCTCCTACAATGAGCAGTTCTTC
.	.	TRBV19	TRBJ1-3	CASSAPGTRGNTIYF	TGTGCCAGTAGTGCCCCGGGGACGCGAGGAAACACCATATATTTT